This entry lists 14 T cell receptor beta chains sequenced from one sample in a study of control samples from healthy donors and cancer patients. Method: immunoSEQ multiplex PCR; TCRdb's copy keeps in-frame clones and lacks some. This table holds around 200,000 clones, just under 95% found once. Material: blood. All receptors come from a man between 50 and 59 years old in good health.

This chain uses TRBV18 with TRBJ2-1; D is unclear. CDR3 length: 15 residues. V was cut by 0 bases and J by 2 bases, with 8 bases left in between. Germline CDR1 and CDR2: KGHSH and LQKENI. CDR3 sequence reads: CASSPPLKTYNEQFF. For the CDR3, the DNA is TGTGCCAGCTCACCACCTTTAAAGACCTACAATGAGCAGTTCTTC.

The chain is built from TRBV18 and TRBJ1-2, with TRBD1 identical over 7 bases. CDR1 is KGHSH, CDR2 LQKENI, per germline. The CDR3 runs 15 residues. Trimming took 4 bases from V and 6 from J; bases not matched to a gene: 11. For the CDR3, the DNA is TGTGCCAGCTCACATCAGGCGACAGGGAAGGATGGCTACACCTTC. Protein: CASSHQATGKDGYTF.

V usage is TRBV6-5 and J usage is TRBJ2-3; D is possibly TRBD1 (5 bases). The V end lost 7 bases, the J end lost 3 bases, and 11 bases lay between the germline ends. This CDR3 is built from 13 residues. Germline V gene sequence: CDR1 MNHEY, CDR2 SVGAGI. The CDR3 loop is CASKDRGTDTQYF. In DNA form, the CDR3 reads TGTGCCAGCAAAGACAGAGGTACAGATACGCAGTATTTT.

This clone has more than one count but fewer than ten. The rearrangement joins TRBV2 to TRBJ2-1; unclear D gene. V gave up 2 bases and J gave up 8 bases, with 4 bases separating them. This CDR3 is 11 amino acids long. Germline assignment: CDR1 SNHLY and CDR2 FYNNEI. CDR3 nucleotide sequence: TGTGCCAGCAGTGAATGGGATGAGCAGTTCTTC. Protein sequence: CASSEWDEQFF.

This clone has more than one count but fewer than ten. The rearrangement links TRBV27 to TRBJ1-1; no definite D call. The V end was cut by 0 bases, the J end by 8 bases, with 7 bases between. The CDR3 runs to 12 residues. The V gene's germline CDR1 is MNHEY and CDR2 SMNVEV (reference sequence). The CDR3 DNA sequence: TGTGCCAGCAGTTTATCCGAAGGGGAAGCTTTCTTT. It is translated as CASSLSEGEAFF.

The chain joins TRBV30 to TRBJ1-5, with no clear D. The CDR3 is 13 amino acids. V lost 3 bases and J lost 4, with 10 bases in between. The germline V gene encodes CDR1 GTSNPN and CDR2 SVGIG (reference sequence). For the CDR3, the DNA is TGTGCCTGGAGCGACGCAGGAAATCAGCCCCAGCATTTT. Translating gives CAWSDAGNQPQHF.

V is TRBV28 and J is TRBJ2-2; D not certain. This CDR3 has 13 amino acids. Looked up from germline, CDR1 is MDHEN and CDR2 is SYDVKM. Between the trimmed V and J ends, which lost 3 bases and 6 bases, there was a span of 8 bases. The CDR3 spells CASSFGFPGELFF. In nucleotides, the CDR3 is TGTGCCAGCAGTTTCGGTTTCCCCGGGGAGCTGTTTTTT. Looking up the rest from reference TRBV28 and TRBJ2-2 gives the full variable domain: DVKVTQSSRYLVKRTGEKVFLECVQDMDHENMFWYRQDPGLGLRLIYFSYDVKMKEKGDIPEGYSVSREKKERFSLILESASTNQTSMYLCASSFGFPGELFFGEGSRLTVL.

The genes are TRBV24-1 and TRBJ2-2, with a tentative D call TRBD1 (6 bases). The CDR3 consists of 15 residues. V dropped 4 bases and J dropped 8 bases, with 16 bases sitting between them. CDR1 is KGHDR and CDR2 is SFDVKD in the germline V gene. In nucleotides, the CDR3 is TGTGCCACCAGTGACCCCACAGGGAAACCGGGGGAGCTGTTTTTT. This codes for CATSDPTGKPGELFF.

The CDR3 protein is CASSHGQGPRETQYF. In DNA, the CDR3 is TGTGCCAGCAGTCACGGACAGGGCCCAAGAGAGACCCAGTACTTC. The chain combines TRBV28 with TRBJ2-5; the match to TRBD1 covers 8 bases. This CDR3 region has 15 residues. The V gene's germline CDR1 is MDHEN and CDR2 SYDVKM. The V and J ends lost 5 bases and 4 bases, in that order; junction bases with no gene match: 9.

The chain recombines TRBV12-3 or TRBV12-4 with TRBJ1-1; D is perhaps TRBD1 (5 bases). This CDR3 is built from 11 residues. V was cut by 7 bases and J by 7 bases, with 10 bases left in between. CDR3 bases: TGTGCCAGCAACCGGGACCGTGAAGCTTTCTTT. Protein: CASNRDREAFF.

CDR3 region: CASSQESITRGGNTIYF. CDR3 coding DNA: TGCGCCAGCAGCCAAGAATCGATTACTCGGGGTGGAAACACCATATATTTT. The V and J genes are TRBV4-1 and TRBJ1-3; D not certain. Germline assignment: CDR1 MGHRA and CDR2 YSYEKL. V lost 0 bases to trimming and J lost 3 bases, with 15 bases between them. The CDR3 length is 17 residues.

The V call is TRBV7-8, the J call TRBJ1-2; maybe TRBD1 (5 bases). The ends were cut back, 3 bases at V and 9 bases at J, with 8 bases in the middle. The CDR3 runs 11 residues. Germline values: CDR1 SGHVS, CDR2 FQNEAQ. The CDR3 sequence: CASSFGGSYTF. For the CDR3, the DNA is TGTGCCAGCAGCTTTGGGGGTAGCTACACCTTC.

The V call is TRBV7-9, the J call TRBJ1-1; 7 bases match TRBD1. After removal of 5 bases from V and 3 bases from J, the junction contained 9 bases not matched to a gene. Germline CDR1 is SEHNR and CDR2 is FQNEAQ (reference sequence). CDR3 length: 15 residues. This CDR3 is CASSHSRDSYTEAFF. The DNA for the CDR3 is TGTGCCAGCAGCCACTCCCGGGACAGCTACACTGAAGCTTTCTTT.

The CDR3 DNA sequence: TGTGCCAGCAGCCCTCCTCCGGGACAGGGGAACGAGCAGTACGTC. Translation gives CASSPPPGQGNEQYV. The rearrangement uses TRBV5-4 and TRBJ2-7, with TRBD1 matching over 10 bases. This CDR3 region has 15 residues. Per the germline V gene, CDR1 is SGHNT and CDR2 is YYREEE (reference sequence). J was trimmed by 5 bases and V by 4 bases; bases with no gene match: 9.